This T cell receptor beta chain was found in a study of identical twins' blood T cells. Six healthy women, forming three identical twin pairs, donated samples. Study findings and constraints: Twins shared more top CDR3 clonotypes than unrelated donors did.

TCRdb re-called the 5' RACE reads through MiXCR, storing one row per CDR3 protein. The profile shows hundreds of thousands of distinct CDR3 sequences, more than 25% of them singletons. This clonotype was recorded a few times. Its antigen is not identified. V lost 5 bases, J lost 4 bases, and 5 bases stayed unmatched. The CDR3 length is 15 residues. V usage is TRBV12-3 or TRBV12-4 and J usage is TRBJ2-2; TRBD2 matches 9 bases. What was sequenced was PBMCs. This sequence was found in a woman aged 18-55 years in good health. Written as DNA, the CDR3 is TGTGCCAGCAGTCTGATTAGCGGGAGCACCGGGGAGCTGTTTTTT. Translation gives CASSLISGSTGELFF.